This TCR beta chain was recorded in a study of blood T cell repertoires in COVID-19. Germline CDR1 SNHLY, CDR2 FYNNEI. This CDR3 region has 16 residues. V lost 5 bases, J lost 6 bases, and 19 bases lay in between. The protocol was immunoSEQ multiplex PCR, while the TCRdb copy is restricted to in-frame clones and leaves out a portion. The sample carries 150,000 to 200,000 clones, almost 80% recorded once. The V gene is TRBV2, the J gene TRBJ2-2, with D perhaps matching TRBD2 (6 bases). The receptor comes from a woman aged 70-85 years with acute or convalescent COVID-19. Sequenced material: peripheral blood. The CDR3 reads CASSPIARGGPGELFF. Written as DNA, the CDR3 is TGTGCCAGCAGTCCAATAGCGAGAGGAGGGCCCGGGGAGCTGTTTTTT.